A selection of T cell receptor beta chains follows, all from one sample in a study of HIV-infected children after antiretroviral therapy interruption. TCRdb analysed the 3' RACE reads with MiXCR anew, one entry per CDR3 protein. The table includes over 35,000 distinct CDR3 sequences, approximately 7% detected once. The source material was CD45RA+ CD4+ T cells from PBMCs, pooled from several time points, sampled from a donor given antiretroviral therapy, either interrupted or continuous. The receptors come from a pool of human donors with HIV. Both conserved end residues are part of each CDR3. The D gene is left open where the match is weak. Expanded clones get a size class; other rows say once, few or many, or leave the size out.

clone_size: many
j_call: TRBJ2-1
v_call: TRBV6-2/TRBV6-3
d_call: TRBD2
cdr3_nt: TGTGCCAGCAGTCGAACCGGGACTAACAATGAGCAGTTCTTC
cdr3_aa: CASSRTGTNNEQFF

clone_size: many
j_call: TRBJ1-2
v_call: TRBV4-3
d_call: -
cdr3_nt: TGCGCCAGCAGCCAAGAAGAAGGGGGGGGTAGCGGTGGCTACACCTTC
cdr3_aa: CASSQEEGGGSGGYTF

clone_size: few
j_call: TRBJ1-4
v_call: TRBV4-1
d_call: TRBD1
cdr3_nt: TGTGCCAGCAGCCTGGGACAGGGGGACAACGAAAGATTATTTTTC
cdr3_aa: CASSLGQGDNERLFF

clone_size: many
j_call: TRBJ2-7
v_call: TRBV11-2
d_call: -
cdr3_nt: TGTGCCAGCAGCTTAGTCTTCAGGGGAGGCGAGCAGTACTTC
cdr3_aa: CASSLVFRGGEQYF

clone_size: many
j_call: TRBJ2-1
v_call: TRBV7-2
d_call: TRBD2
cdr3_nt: TGTGCCAGCAGCTTTAGCGGGAGGGCCTATGGTGAGCAGTTCTTC
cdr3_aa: CASSFSGRAYGEQFF

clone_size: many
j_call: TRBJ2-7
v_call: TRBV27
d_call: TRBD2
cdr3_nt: TGTGCCAGCGGGACTAGCGGGGGCACTCACTACGAGCAGTACTTC
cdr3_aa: CASGTSGGTHYEQYF

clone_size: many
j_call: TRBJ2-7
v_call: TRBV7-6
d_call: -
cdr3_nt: TGTGCCAGCAGCTTAGTCCTCCGGGAGCCCAACTCCTACGAGCAGTACTTC
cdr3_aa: CASSLVLREPNSYEQYF

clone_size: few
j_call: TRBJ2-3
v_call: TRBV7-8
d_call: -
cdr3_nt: TGTGCCAGCAGCTTAGCTGGCTCGCCACTAGATATTCCGCAGTATTTT
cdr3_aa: CASSLAGSPLDIPQYF

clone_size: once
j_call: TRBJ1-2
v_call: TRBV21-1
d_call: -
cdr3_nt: TGTGCCAGCAGTGATCAAGGGAACTCCGACTACACCTTC
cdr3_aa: CASSDQGNSDYTF

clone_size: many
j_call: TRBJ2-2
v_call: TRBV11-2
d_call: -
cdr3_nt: TGTGCCAGCAGCTTAGACCAGCTCACCGGGGAGCTGTTTTTT
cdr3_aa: CASSLDQLTGELFF

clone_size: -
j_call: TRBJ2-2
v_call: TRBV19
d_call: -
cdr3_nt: TGTGCCAGTAGTTCCCCTGGGGGGACCGGGGAGCTGTTTTTT
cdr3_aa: CASSSPGGTGELFF

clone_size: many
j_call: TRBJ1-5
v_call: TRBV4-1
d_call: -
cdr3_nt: TGCGCCAGCAGCCCCCAAGTGGGGAATCAGCCCCAGCATTTT
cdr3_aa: CASSPQVGNQPQHF

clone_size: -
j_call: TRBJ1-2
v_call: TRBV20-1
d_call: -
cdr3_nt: TGCAGTGCTAGCGGGGTTGCCACATCCCCGAACTATGGCTACACCTTC
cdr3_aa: CSASGVATSPNYGYTF

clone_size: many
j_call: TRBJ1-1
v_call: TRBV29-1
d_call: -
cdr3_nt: TGCAGCGTTGCAGGGCCCACTGAAGCTTTCTTT
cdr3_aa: CSVAGPTEAFF

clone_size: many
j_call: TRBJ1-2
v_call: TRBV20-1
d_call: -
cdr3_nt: TGCAGTGCTAGAGATTGGTCAGCTCTTCACTATGGCTACACCTTC
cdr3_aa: CSARDWSALHYGYTF

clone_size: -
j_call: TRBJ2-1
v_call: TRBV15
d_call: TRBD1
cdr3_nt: TGTGTCACCAGCAGAGATCGTGGGACAGGGGGAGGGGAGCAGTTCTTC
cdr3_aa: CVTSRDRGTGGGEQFF

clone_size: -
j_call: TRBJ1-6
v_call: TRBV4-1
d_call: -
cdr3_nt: TGCGCCAGCAGCCAAGAGAGGATTAGGACGGGAAATTCACCCCTCCACTTT
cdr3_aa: CASSQERIRTGNSPLHF

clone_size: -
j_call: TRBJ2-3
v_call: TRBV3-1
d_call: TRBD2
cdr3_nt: TGTGCCAGCAGCCAAGATAGGGACTACAGGACAGATACGCAGTATTTT
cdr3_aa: CASSQDRDYRTDTQYF

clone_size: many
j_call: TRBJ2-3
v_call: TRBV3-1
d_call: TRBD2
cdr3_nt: TGTGCCAGCAGCCTGGGGACTAGCGGGAGCTCGGATACGCAGTATTTT
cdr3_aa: CASSLGTSGSSDTQYF

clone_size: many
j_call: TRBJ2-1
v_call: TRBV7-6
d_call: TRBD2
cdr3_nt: TGTGCCAGCAGCTTATATCAGACTAGCGGGGGGGCCGGTGAGCAGTTCTTC
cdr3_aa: CASSLYQTSGGAGEQFF

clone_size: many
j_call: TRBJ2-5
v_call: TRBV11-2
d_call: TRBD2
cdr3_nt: TGTGCCAGCAGACCCACTAGCGGGGGGGTAAACTTC
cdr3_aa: CASRPTSGGVNF

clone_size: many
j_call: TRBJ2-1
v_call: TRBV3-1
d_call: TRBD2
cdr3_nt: TGTGCCAGCAGCCAAAAAACCCGGAAGAGCGGGGGGGCTTCGTATGAGCAGTTCTTC
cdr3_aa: CASSQKTRKSGGASYEQFF

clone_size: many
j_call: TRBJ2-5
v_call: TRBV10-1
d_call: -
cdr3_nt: TGCGCCAGCAGTGATGGGGGTGACCTCCAAGAGACCCAGTACTTC
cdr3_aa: CASSDGGDLQETQYF

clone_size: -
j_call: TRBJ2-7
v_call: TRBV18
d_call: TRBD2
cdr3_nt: TGTGCCAGCTCACCACCTAGCTTAGCGGGTGAGCAGTACTTC
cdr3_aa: CASSPPSLAGEQYF

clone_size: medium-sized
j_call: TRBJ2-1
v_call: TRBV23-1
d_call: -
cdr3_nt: TGTGCCAGCAGTCTCTCCCAGGGCTATGCTGAGCAGTTCTTC
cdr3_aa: CASSLSQGYAEQFF

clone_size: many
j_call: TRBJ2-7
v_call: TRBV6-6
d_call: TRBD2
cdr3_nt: TGTGCCAGCCAAGGGACTAGCGGCTCCTACGAGCAGTACTTC
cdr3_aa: CASQGTSGSYEQYF

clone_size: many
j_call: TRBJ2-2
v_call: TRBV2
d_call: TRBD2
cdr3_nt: TGTGCCAGCAGTGAAGCGGGGCAGCGGGGGGCTGCATGGACCGGGGAGCTGTTTTTT
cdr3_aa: CASSEAGQRGAAWTGELFF

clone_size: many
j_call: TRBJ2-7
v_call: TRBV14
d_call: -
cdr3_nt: TGTGCCAGCAGCCAAGAGGATGGGGGGCAGGACGAGCAGTACTTC
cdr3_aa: CASSQEDGGQDEQYF

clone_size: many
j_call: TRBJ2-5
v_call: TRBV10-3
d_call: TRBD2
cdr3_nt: TGTGCCATCAGTGACGGGGGGCAAGAGACCCAGTACTTC
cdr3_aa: CAISDGGQETQYF

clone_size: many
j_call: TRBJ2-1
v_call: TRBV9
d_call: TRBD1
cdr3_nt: TGTGCCAGCAGCGTGCGGCCCGGGACAGATAACAATGAGCAGTTCTTC
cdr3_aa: CASSVRPGTDNNEQFF

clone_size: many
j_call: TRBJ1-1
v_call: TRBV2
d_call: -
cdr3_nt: TGTGCCAGCAGTGAATTAGAGGAAAACACTGAAGCTTTCTTT
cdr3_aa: CASSELEENTEAFF

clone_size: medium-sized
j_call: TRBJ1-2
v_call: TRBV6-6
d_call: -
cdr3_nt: TGTGCCAGCAGTCAAGGGGGGCAGAGATATGGCTACACCTTC
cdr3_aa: CASSQGGQRYGYTF

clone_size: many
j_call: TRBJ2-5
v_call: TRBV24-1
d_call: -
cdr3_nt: TGTGCCACCAGGGGGATGCGGGGCAACCAAGAGACCCAGTACTTC
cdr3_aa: CATRGMRGNQETQYF

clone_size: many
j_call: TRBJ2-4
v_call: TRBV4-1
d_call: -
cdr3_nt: TGTGCCAGCAGCCAAGATCTCTGGGGGGTTAGTCAAAACACCTTGTACTTT
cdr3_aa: CASSQDLWGVSQNTLYF

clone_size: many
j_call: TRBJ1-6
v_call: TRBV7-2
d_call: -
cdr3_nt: TGTGCCAGCAGCGAACAGAGCTCCTATAATTCACCCCTCCACTTT
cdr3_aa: CASSEQSSYNSPLHF

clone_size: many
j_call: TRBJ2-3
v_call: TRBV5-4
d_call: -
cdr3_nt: TGTGCCAGCAGCTTGTCCACTGCTCTAGCTATATTAGATACGCAGTATTTT
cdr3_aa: CASSLSTALAILDTQYF

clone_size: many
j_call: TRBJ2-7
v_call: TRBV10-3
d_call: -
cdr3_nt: TGTGCCATCAGTGAACGGGGACTCTACGAGCAGTACTTC
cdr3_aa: CAISERGLYEQYF